The 3 T cell receptor beta chains below all came from one sample that was sequenced in a study of blood T cell repertoires in COVID-19. Sequencing was performed with immunoSEQ multiplex PCR; in TCRdb, only in-frame clones are kept and a portion is missing. The sample has roughly 47,000 clones; roughly 85% are singletons. The sample consisted of peripheral blood. These receptor sequences come from a woman in her 70s with acute or convalescent COVID-19.

This clone was counted a few times. This sequence joins TRBV2 and TRBJ1-6; maybe TRBD1 (6 bases). With 8 bases removed from V and 8 bases from J, the gap between germline ends came to 19 bases. The CDR3 runs to 15 residues. Per germline, CDR1 SNHLY and CDR2 FYNNEI. CDR3 nucleotides: TGTGCCAGCGGGGGAACAGGGATGAGAGATTCACCCCTCCACTTT. It encodes CASGGTGMRDSPLHF.

The genes are TRBV19 and TRBJ2-1; 10 nucleotides align to TRBD1. Looked up from germline, CDR1 is LNHDA and CDR2 is SQIVND (reference sequence). This CDR3 has 13 amino acids. V lost 6 bases and J lost 10; bases outside the gene matches: 6. The CDR3 DNA reads as TGTGCCAGTAGGCGGGACAGGGGCCTGGAGCAGTTCTTC. Protein sequence: CASRRDRGLEQFF.

The sample holds one count of this clone. The CDR3 spells CASSLLRARDTEAFF. The CDR3, as DNA: TGCGCCAGCAGCTTGTTGAGGGCGAGGGACACTGAAGCTTTCTTT. The chain employs TRBV5-1 and TRBJ1-1; the D is unclear. This CDR3 has 15 amino acids. Trimming took off 1 base at V and 3 bases at J, with 13 bases between the two ends. Germline assignment: CDR1 SGHRS and CDR2 YFSETQ.